This TCR beta chain comes out of a study of T cell responses to AZD1222 COVID-19 vaccine. Whole-study context: Analysis merged second doses at about 4 or about 12 weeks.

Comment on this clone: Antigen unknown.

Overall study findings and caveats: Donor demographics were predominantly white British with a female majority; clonal diversity may be underestimated. Baseline antibody screening turned up just a handful of seropositive AZD1222 recipients. The repertoires were collected only after the peak T cell response.

V lost 2 bases to trimming and J lost 10 bases; unmatched junction nucleotides: 15. This CDR3 region has 18 residues. Per germline, CDR1 LNHNV and CDR2 YYDKDF (reference sequence). The assay was immunoSEQ multiplex PCR, and TCRdb's table has in-frame clones only and misses some. The table includes approximately 150,000 clones, 91% detected once. The sequence came from an adult in good health. The specimen comprised peripheral blood, sampled on day 0 of AZD1222 vaccination. The genes are TRBV15 and TRBJ2-1; 12 nucleotides line up with TRBD2. This CDR3 is CATSRSSRATSGRNEQFF. CDR3 nucleotides: TGTGCCACCAGCAGATCCTCTCGAGCGACTAGCGGGAGAAACGAGCAGTTCTTC.